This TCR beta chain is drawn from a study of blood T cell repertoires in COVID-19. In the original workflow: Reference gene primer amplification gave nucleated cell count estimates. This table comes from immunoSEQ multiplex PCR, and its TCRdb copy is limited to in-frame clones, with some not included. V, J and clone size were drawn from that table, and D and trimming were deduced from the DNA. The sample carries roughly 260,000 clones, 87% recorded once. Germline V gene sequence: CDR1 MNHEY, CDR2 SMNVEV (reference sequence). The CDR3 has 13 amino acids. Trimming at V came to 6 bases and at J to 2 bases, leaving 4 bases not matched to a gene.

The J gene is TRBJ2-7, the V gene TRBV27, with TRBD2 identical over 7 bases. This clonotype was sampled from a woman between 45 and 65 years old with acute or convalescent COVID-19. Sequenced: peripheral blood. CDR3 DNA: TGTGCCAGCAGACTAGCGATCCCCTACGAGCAGTACTTC. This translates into CASRLAIPYEQYF.